This T cell receptor beta chain was profiled in a study of CD8+CD57+ T cells in acquired aplastic anemia. This clonotype was seen more than once but under ten times. Profiling of TCR beta VDJ combinations and CDR3 sequences used genomic DNA as template. TCRdb redid the calling of the reads with MiXCR, one entry per CDR3 protein. This table holds 450,000 to 600,000 distinct CDR3 sequences, under 40% found once. Patients selected for sequencing had displayed CD8+CD57+ cell expansion by flow cytometry. The TCR was taken from a human donor with aplastic anemia. Sequencing used sorted CD4+, CD8+, or CD8+CD57+ T cells (not recorded which) from PBMCs.

CDR3 loop: CASSHNGQGYGYTF. CDR3 DNA: TGTGCCAGCAGCCACAACGGACAGGGCTATGGCTACACCTTC. V is TRBV3-1 and J is TRBJ1-2; 8 bases align to TRBD1. The V segment lost 3 bases and the J segment 4 bases; nucleotides outside the gene matches: 4. The germline gives CDR1 LGHDT, CDR2 YNNKEL (reference sequence). This CDR3 is 14 amino acids long.